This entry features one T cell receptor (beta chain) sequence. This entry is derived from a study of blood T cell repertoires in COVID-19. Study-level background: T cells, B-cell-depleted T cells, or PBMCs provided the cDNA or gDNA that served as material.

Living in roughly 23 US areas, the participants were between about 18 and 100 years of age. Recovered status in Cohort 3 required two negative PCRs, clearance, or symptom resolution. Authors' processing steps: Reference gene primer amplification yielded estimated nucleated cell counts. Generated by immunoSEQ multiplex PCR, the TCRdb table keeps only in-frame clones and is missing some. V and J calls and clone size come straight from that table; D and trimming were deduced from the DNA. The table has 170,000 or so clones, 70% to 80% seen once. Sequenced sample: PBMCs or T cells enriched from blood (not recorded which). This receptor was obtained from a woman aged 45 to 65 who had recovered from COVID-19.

The CDR3 spells CASSQNRHGELFF. The CDR3 nucleotides read TGTGCCAGCAGCCAAAATCGACATGGGGAGCTGTTTTTT. This rearrangement joins TRBV7-8 to TRBJ2-2; D remains ambiguous. The CDR3 runs 13 residues. The V end lost 5 bases, the J end lost 8 bases, and 12 bases lay between the germline ends. CDR1 and CDR2 (germline): SGHVS, FQNEAQ. The full variable domain, rest sourced from reference TRBV7-8 and TRBJ2-2, is GAGVSQSPRYKVAKRGQDVALRCDPISGHVSLFWYQQALGQGPEFLTYFQNEAQLDKSGLPSDRFFAERPEGSVSTLKIQRTQQEDSAVYLCASSQNRHGELFFGEGSRLTVL.